This T cell receptor (beta chain) was retrieved from a study of T cell changes during pregnancy in multiple sclerosis. The germline CDR1 and CDR2 sequences are GTSNPN and SVGIG (reference sequence). V lost 2 bases and J lost 7; bases outside the gene matches: 17. The length of the CDR3 is 17 residues. Clones were read by immunoSEQ multiplex PCR, and TCRdb kept only the in-frame ones, dropping some. The table lists fewer than 110,000 clones, about 90% of them singletons. Specimen: peripheral blood, collected in the second trimester of pregnancy. The chain recombines TRBV30 with TRBJ1-2; 9 bases line up with TRBD1. This sequence originates from a female donor with multiple sclerosis, enrolled in a pregnancy study. As DNA, the CDR3 is TGTGCCTGGAGTCCACCCGGGACAGGGTTATTCCTCATTGGCTACACCTTC. Translation gives CAWSPPGTGLFLIGYTF.